The 20 T cell receptor beta chains presented below share a single source sample, sequenced in a study of blood T cell repertoires in COVID-19. Sequencing was performed with immunoSEQ multiplex PCR; in TCRdb, only in-frame clones are kept and a portion is missing. This table holds about 480,000 clones, 88% found once. Sequencing was carried out using PBMCs or T cells enriched from blood (not recorded which). The origin of the receptors is a woman in her thirties or forties who had recovered from COVID-19.

V and J are TRBV30 and TRBJ2-7, with D uncertain. CDR3 length equals 14 residues. The V gene's germline CDR1 is GTSNPN and CDR2 SVGIG (reference sequence). V gave up 3 bases and J gave up 3 bases, with 15 bases separating them. CDR3 sequence: CAWSPGTTRYEQYF. CDR3 coding DNA: TGTGCCTGGAGCCCAGGCACCACCCGCTACGAGCAGTACTTC.

V usage is TRBV7-9 and J usage is TRBJ2-1; 13 nucleotides match TRBD2. CDR3 size: 13 residues. With 11 bases clipped from V and 5 bases from J, the junction kept 3 bases outside the gene matches. Germline V gene lookup returns CDR1 SEHNR and CDR2 FQNEAQ (reference sequence). The CDR3 region has the DNA TGTGCCGGGGGACTAGCGGGAAACAATGAGCAGTTCTTC. It yields the protein CAGGLAGNNEQFF.

In DNA, the CDR3 is TGTGCCATCAGTACATTGACAGGGGAGGGGGAGACCCAGTACTTC. Encoded protein: CAISTLTGEGETQYF. V gene TRBV10-3 combines with J gene TRBJ2-5; D possibly corresponds to TRBD1 (8 bases). The CDR3 loop spans 15 amino acids. Germline CDR1 and CDR2: ENHRY and SYGVKD. The germline V and J ends were trimmed by 5 bases and 5 bases, with 18 bases remaining between them.

The gene calls are TRBV5-5 and TRBJ2-7, with 15 bases that match TRBD2. CDR1 and CDR2 (germline): SGHKS, YYEKEE (reference sequence). Losses at the gene ends were 2 bases for V and 0 bases for J; bases not matched to a gene: 6. The CDR3 consists of 18 residues. The CDR3 is CASSLLGLAGGSSYEQYF. DNA for the CDR3: TGTGCCAGCAGCTTACTAGGACTAGCGGGAGGGAGCTCCTACGAGCAGTACTTC. Variable domain in full (rest from reference TRBV5-5 and TRBJ2-7): DAGVTQSPTHLIKTRGQQVTLRCSPISGHKSVSWYQQVLGQGPQFIFQYYEKEERGRGNFPDRFSARQFPNYSSELNVNALLLGDSALYLCASSLLGLAGGSSYEQYFGPGTRLTVT.

This clone has a single count. The CDR3 bases are TGTGCCAGCAGTTTAACGGGTAGATACAATGAGCAGTTCTTC. This gives the protein CASSLTGRYNEQFF. The chain couples TRBV27 to TRBJ2-1; no firm D call. This CDR3 region has 14 residues. The ends were cut back, 2 bases at V and 4 bases at J, with 9 bases in the middle. Germline V CDR1 and CDR2: MNHEY, SMNVEV (reference sequence).

V gene TRBV27 combines with J gene TRBJ2-3; D is possibly TRBD2 (7 bases). Germline-derived CDR1 and CDR2 are MNHEY and SMNVEV (reference sequence). The CDR3 has 15 residues. V was shortened by 5 bases and J by 0 bases, with 12 bases between the two germline ends. In DNA, the CDR3 is TGTGCCAGCAGTCTGGGGAGGGGGAGCACAGATACGCAGTATTTT. It encodes CASSLGRGSTDTQYF.

The J gene is TRBJ2-1, the V gene TRBV29-1; D is undetermined. With 7 bases removed from V and 0 bases from J, the gap between germline ends came to 13 bases. The germline V gene encodes CDR1 SQVTM and CDR2 ANQGSEA. This CDR3 region has 14 residues. The CDR3 region has the DNA TGCAGCGCGCTAAAATTGAGCTCCTACAATGAGCAGTTCTTC. It yields the protein CSALKLSSYNEQFF.

V and J are TRBV18 and TRBJ1-1; D may be TRBD1 (5 bases). Between the trimmed V and J ends, which lost 2 bases and 10 bases, there was a span of 17 bases. The CDR3 covers 14 residues. Germline V CDR1 and CDR2: KGHSH, LQKENI. The CDR3 DNA sequence: TGTGCCAGCTCACCATCCGAGGGGCGGGGGTTAGCTTTCTTT. Its translation: CASSPSEGRGLAFF.

The chain combines TRBV7-8 with TRBJ2-7; D may be TRBD1 or TRBD2 (6 bases each). Trimming took off 5 bases at V and 4 bases at J, with 9 bases between the two ends. Germline V CDR1 and CDR2: SGHVS, FQNEAQ. The CDR3 extends over 12 amino acids. CDR3 DNA sequence: TGTGCCAGCAGCGGAGGGACATACGAGCAGTACTTC. Translating it yields CASSGGTYEQYF.

The chain has TRBV5-1 and TRBJ1-2, with D tentatively TRBD1 (5 bases). CDR1 and CDR2 (germline): SGHRS, YFSETQ. This CDR3 spans 14 amino acids. Between the trimmed V and J ends, which lost 0 bases and 3 bases, there was a span of 9 bases. CDR3 bases: TGCGCCAGCAGCTTGGAGACAGATTACTATGGCTACACCTTC. This codes for CASSLETDYYGYTF.

The chain joins TRBV5-1 to TRBJ2-5; the D gene is possibly TRBD2 (6 bases). V dropped 2 bases and J dropped 14 bases, with 22 bases sitting between them. This CDR3 spans 14 amino acids. CDR1 is SGHRS, CDR2 YFSETQ, per germline. CDR3 nucleotide sequence: TGCGCCAGCAGCTTAGCTATCGGGAGTGGGCACCTTTACTTC. This encodes CASSLAIGSGHLYF.

This clone has just a few counts. The V gene is TRBV13, the J gene TRBJ1-2; 9 positions match TRBD1. J was trimmed by 8 bases and V by 4 bases; bases with no gene match: 11. The CDR3 runs 15 residues. The germline V gene encodes CDR1 PRHDT and CDR2 FYEKMQ (reference sequence). CDR3 residues: CASSSGQGPTGGYTF. The DNA of the CDR3 is TGTGCCAGCAGCTCAGGACAGGGGCCAACGGGCGGCTACACCTTC.

The J gene is TRBJ2-2, the V gene TRBV2; D is unclear. Trimming removed 5 bases at V and 0 bases at J, with 7 bases between. Germline V lookup: CDR1 SNHLY, CDR2 FYNNEI. This CDR3 spans 14 amino acids. The CDR3 coding sequence is TGTGCCAGCAGTAGGCAGGCGAACACCGGGGAGCTGTTTTTT. Translated, it gives CASSRQANTGELFF.

CDR3 residues: CASSMVQGGRWGYTF. The CDR3 coding sequence is TGTGCCAGTAGTATGGTCCAGGGAGGCCGTTGGGGCTACACCTTC. The rearrangement joins TRBV19 to TRBJ1-2, with D maybe TRBD1 (5 bases). The V gene lost 3 bases and the J gene lost 8 bases, with 19 bases spanning the gap. In germline, CDR1 is LNHDA, CDR2 SQIVND (reference sequence). This CDR3 has 15 residues.

The chain has TRBV2 and TRBJ2-1; TRBD2 matches at 10 bases. CDR1 is SNHLY and CDR2 is FYNNEI in the germline V gene. The ends lost 2 bases at V and 4 bases at J; junction bases unmatched: 11. The CDR3 loop spans 18 amino acids. CDR3 sequence: CASSESASGSSPYNEQFF. In nucleotides, the CDR3 is TGTGCCAGCAGTGAATCGGCTAGCGGGAGTTCCCCGTACAATGAGCAGTTCTTC.

V usage is TRBV14 and J usage is TRBJ1-6; D remains unclear. This CDR3 spans 16 amino acids. The V end was cut by 1 base, the J end by 9 bases, with 16 bases between. Germline CDR1 and CDR2: SGHDN and FVKESK. CDR3 nucleotide sequence: TGTGCCAGCAGCCAAGGGGCCCCGTTGAATAGTTCACCCCTCCACTTT. This codes for CASSQGAPLNSSPLHF.

The V gene is TRBV19, the J gene TRBJ1-1; 10 bases fit TRBD1. CDR1 LNHDA and CDR2 SQIVND come from the germline V gene (reference sequence). The CDR3 covers 15 residues. J gave up 4 bases and V 5 bases, and 7 bases lay outside the gene matches. DNA for the CDR3: TGTGCCAGTAGTCCTTATGGGACAGGGGCCACTGAAGCTTTCTTT. This sequence encodes CASSPYGTGATEAFF. Full variable domain (remainder filled in from reference TRBV19 and TRBJ1-1): DGGITQSPKYLFRKEGQNVTLSCEQNLNHDAMYWYRQDPGQGLRLIYYSQIVNDFQKGDIAEGYSVSREKKESFPLTVTSAQKNPTAFYLCASSPYGTGATEAFFGQGTRLTVV.

This chain uses TRBV3-1 (or the pseudogene TRBV3-2) with TRBJ1-6; D gene ambiguous. Germline CDR1 LGHDT, CDR2 YNNKEL (reference sequence). V lost 1 base and J lost 6, with 10 bases in between. The CDR3 contains 15 residues. The DNA for the CDR3 is TGTGCCAGCAGCCAAGCCGGGAGAGTTAATTCACCCCTCCACTTT. It encodes CASSQAGRVNSPLHF.

J is TRBJ2-1 and V is TRBV11-3; 8 bases align to TRBD2. Per germline, CDR1 SGHNT and CDR2 YENEEA. The trim removed 6 bases at V and 4 bases at J, leaving 17 bases unmatched. CDR3 length: 18 residues. This CDR3 is CASSPPRLASTLYNEQFF. CDR3 nucleotides: TGTGCCAGCAGTCCCCCACGACTAGCGTCCACTCTTTACAATGAGCAGTTCTTC.

This CDR3 reads CASSLEVGGAGPYNEQFF. CDR3 nucleotide sequence: TGTGCCAGCAGCTTAGAAGTCGGCGGCGCCGGTCCTTACAATGAGCAGTTCTTC. The chain combines TRBV7-9 with TRBJ2-1, with D unclear. Germline V lookup: CDR1 SEHNR, CDR2 FQNEAQ (reference sequence). The CDR3 loop spans 18 amino acids. Trimming took 1 base from V and 4 from J, leaving 20 bases between them.